The source of this T cell receptor beta chain is a study of PD-L1 blockade in urothelial cancer. Study summary: Enrolled patients had been treated previously with 0 to 3 chemotherapy regimens. Blood yielded a median of approximately 150,000 T cells per sample. Samples came from 3 weeks, at the second dose, and 6 weeks into treatment.

Germline-derived CDR1 and CDR2 are LGHNA and YSLEER. V lost 3 bases to trimming and J lost 0 bases, with 18 bases between them. The CDR3 is 17 residues long. Profiled with immunoSEQ multiplex PCR; TCRdb holds only in-frame clones, not every one. The table lists about 23,000 clones, about 90% of them singletons, with approximately 10% in the top ten. Time point defined: peripheral blood 6 weeks after treatment start. Between 1 and 8 samples per patient were obtained, pretreatment and on-treatment. This receptor was obtained from a woman aged 60-75 years with urothelial cancer. The rearrangement joins TRBV4-3 to TRBJ2-7; maybe TRBD2 (7 bases). The sample in question was PBMCs, obtained around atezolizumab (anti-PD-L1) treatment. This chain's CDR3 is CASSHLGGGSFSYEQYF. The CDR3 DNA reads TGCGCCAGCAGCCATCTGGGAGGGGGTAGCTTCTCCTACGAGCAGTACTTC.